This entry concerns a single T cell receptor beta chain. Its antigen remains unknown. The sample is drawn from a study of T cells expressing NK-cell markers. General observations from the study: Dominant NKG2C+ clonotypes in 6 or 7 donors made up roughly 1.0-7.0% of CD8+ T cells.

TCRdb re-called the 5' RACE reads; one entry per CDR3 protein, DNA not given. Its clone listing holds about 540,000 distinct CDR3 sequences. Germline V lookup: CDR1 SGHVS, CDR2 FQNEAQ. The CDR3 consists of 15 residues. The clonotype was recovered from a man aged 18 to 30 in good health. What was sequenced was blood T cells: a sorted CD56 or NKG2C T cell subset, CD4+ or CD8+ T cells, or bulk PBMC T cells (not recorded which). This chain uses TRBV7-8 with TRBJ2-2. The CDR3 sequence is CASSSRSANTGELFF.